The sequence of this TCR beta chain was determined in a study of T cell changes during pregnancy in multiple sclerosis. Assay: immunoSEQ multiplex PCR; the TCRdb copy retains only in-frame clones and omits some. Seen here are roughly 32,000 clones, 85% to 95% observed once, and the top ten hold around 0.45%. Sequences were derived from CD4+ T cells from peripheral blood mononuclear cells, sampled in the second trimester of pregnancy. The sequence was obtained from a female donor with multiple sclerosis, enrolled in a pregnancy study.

The CDR3: CASSLGVAGPYNEQFF. For the CDR3, the DNA is TGTGCCAGCAGCTTAGGGGTAGCGGGGCCCTACAATGAGCAGTTCTTC. V gene TRBV11-2 combines with J gene TRBJ2-1; 8 nucleotides match TRBD2. Germline CDR1 is SGHAT and CDR2 is FQNNGV. CDR3 size: 16 residues. V was clipped by 1 base and J by 2 bases; unmatched bases: 4.